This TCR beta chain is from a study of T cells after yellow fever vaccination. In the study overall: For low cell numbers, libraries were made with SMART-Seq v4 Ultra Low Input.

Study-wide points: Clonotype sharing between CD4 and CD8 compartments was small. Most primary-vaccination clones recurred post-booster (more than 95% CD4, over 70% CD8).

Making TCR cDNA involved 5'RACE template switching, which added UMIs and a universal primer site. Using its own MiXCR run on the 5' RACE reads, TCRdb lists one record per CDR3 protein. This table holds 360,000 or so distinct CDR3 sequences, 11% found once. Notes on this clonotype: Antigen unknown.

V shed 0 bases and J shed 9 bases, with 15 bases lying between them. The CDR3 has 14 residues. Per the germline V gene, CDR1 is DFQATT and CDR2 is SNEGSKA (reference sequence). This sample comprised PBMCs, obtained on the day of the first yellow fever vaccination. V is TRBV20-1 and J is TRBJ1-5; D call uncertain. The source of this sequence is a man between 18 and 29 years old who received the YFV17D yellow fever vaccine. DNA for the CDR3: TGCAGTGCTAGAGACCGACGGCCCGATGGGCCCCAGCATTTT. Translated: CSARDRRPDGPQHF.